Listed here are 21 T cell receptor beta chains from one sample, sequenced in a study of blood T cell repertoires in COVID-19. Profiled with immunoSEQ multiplex PCR; TCRdb holds only in-frame clones, not every one. The table includes 120,000 to 150,000 clones, around nine tenths detected once. The sequenced sample was peripheral blood. These receptors originate from a human donor in a cohort sampled during active COVID-19.

J is TRBJ1-4 and V is TRBV4-3, with TRBD1 identical over 9 bases. The length of the CDR3 is 15 residues. J was trimmed by 5 bases and V by 1 base; bases with no gene match: 2. Germline V CDR1 and CDR2: LGHNA, YSLEER. The CDR3 reads CASSQAGTGNEKLFF. CDR3 sequence (DNA): TGCGCCAGCAGCCAAGCCGGGACAGGGAATGAAAAACTGTTTTTT.

This chain links TRBV7-3 with TRBJ2-5; possible D gene TRBD1, 5 bases. This CDR3 region has 13 residues. Looked up from germline, CDR1 is SGHTA and CDR2 is FQGTGA. Trimming left V 2 bases short and J 5 bases short, with 9 bases between. Here the CDR3 DNA reads TGTGCCAGCAGCTTAGCAGGGTGGGAGACCCAGTACTTC. Its translation is CASSLAGWETQYF.

The chain recombines TRBV11-1 with TRBJ2-7; weak D call: TRBD1 (5 bases). The germline V gene encodes CDR1 SGHAT and CDR2 FQDESV (reference sequence). This CDR3 comprises 14 residues. V lost 3 bases to trimming and J lost 3 bases, with 12 bases between them. The CDR3 here is CASSFPGSLYEQYF. In nucleotides, the CDR3 is TGTGCCAGCAGCTTTCCAGGGTCCCTCTACGAGCAGTACTTC. Based on the CDR3 plus reference TRBV11-1 and TRBJ2-7, the full variable domain is EAEVAQSPRYKITEKSQAVAFWCDPISGHATLYWYRQILGQGPELLVQFQDESVVDDSQLPKDRFSAERLKGVDSTLKIQPAELGDSAMYLCASSFPGSLYEQYFGPGTRLTVT.

The chain combines TRBV24-1 with TRBJ2-3, with 11 bases aligning to TRBD2. The CDR3 contains 15 residues. V was clipped by 4 bases and J by 6 bases; unmatched bases: 5. Germline CDR1 is KGHDR and CDR2 is SFDVKD. CDR3 DNA sequence: TGTGCCACCAGTGACCCATTAGCGGGAGGGGATACGCAGTATTTT. It specifies CATSDPLAGGDTQYF.

DNA for the CDR3: TGTGCCAGCAGCTTAGGAACCGGGTCCTACACAGATACGCAGTATTTT. Encoded protein: CASSLGTGSYTDTQYF. The chain has TRBV7-8 and TRBJ2-3; D remains unclear. The ends were cut back, 1 base at V and 2 bases at J, with 13 bases in the middle. The germline CDR1 and CDR2 sequences are SGHVS and FQNEAQ. The CDR3 has 16 amino acids.

This sequence joins TRBV6-6 and TRBJ1-2; weak D call: TRBD1 (5 bases). CDR3 length: 13 amino acids. CDR1 is MNHNY, CDR2 SVGAGI, per germline (reference sequence). Trimming left V 0 bases short and J 8 bases short, with 10 bases between. The CDR3 spells CASSYSQSGGYTF. The CDR3 DNA reads as TGTGCCAGCAGTTACTCCCAATCAGGGGGCTACACCTTC.

The chain links TRBV7-2 to TRBJ2-7; D perhaps matches TRBD2 (6 bases). This CDR3 has 12 residues. V gave up 1 base and J gave up 11 bases, with 12 bases separating them. Germline V gene sequence: CDR1 SGHTA, CDR2 FQGNSA. The CDR3, as DNA: TGTGCCAGCAGCTTAGAACGGGAGAAAAAGTACTTC. Protein sequence: CASSLEREKKYF. Using reference TRBV7-2 and TRBJ2-7 for the parts outside the CDR3, the full variable domain is GAGVSQSPSNKVTEKGKDVELRCDPISGHTALYWYRQSLGQGLEFLIYFQGNSAPDKSGLPSDRFSAERTGGSVSTLTIQRTQQEDSAVYLCASSLEREKKYFGPGTRLTVT.

The chain couples TRBV6-5 to TRBJ1-2; no clear D. This CDR3 region has 13 residues. The V and J ends lost 0 bases and 4 bases respectively, with 6 bases between them. The germline CDR1 and CDR2 sequences are MNHEY and SVGAGI. DNA for the CDR3: TGTGCCAGCAGTTACTCACTCCGCTATGGCTACACCTTC. This translates into CASSYSLRYGYTF.

The genes are TRBV7-9 and TRBJ2-1; TRBD2 matches at 10 bases. There are 14 residues in the CDR3. J gave up 7 bases and V 3 bases, and 3 bases lay outside the gene matches. Germline CDR1 SEHNR, CDR2 FQNEAQ (reference sequence). Here the CDR3 DNA reads TGTGCCAGCAGCTTTACTAGCGGGGAGAATGAGCAGTTCTTC. It encodes CASSFTSGENEQFF.

The rearrangement links TRBV4-1 to TRBJ1-1; D is possibly TRBD1 (5 bases). The V end was cut by 1 base, the J end by 5 bases, with 8 bases between. The germline V gene encodes CDR1 MGHRA and CDR2 YSYEKL. The CDR3 is made up of 13 amino acids. The CDR3 DNA follows: TGCGCCAGCAGCCAAGTGGGGGGGACTGAAGCTTTCTTT. Its translation is CASSQVGGTEAFF.

This clone showed up just once. Other DNA sequences from this sample encode an identical CDR3 as well. This chain joins TRBV3-1 (or the pseudogene TRBV3-2) and TRBJ2-1; 10 bases are a match to TRBD2. J gave up 5 bases and V 3 bases, and 4 bases lay outside the gene matches. CDR1 and CDR2 from the germline V gene are LGHDT and YNNKEL (reference sequence). The CDR3 has 15 amino acids. CDR3 bases: TGTGCCAGCAGCCAGGGACTAGCGTCCCACAATGAGCAGTTCTTC. Translating gives CASSQGLASHNEQFF.

The chain joins TRBV28 to TRBJ1-2; 7 bases match TRBD1. Germline V gene lookup returns CDR1 MDHEN and CDR2 SYDVKM. This CDR3 has 13 residues. V dropped 1 base and J dropped 6; count of bases not matched to a gene: 2. The DNA of the CDR3 is TGTGCCAGCAGTTTATACAGGGGTAATGGCTACACCTTC. This gives the protein CASSLYRGNGYTF.

The rearrangement joins TRBV4-3 to TRBJ1-5; D remains ambiguous. V lost 0 bases and J lost 6, with 9 bases in between. Germline V CDR1 and CDR2: LGHNA, YSLEER. The CDR3 length is 14 residues. The CDR3, as DNA: TGCGCCAGCAGCCAAGACGCCGGGGTTCAGCCCCAGCATTTT. Translating gives CASSQDAGVQPQHF.

The chain carries TRBV5-1 and TRBJ2-7; possibly TRBD1 for D (5 bases). The CDR3 has 15 residues. Trimming shortened V by 2 bases and J by 4 bases, and 16 bases separated the two germline ends. Germline CDR1 is SGHRS and CDR2 is YFSETQ. The CDR3: CASSFFVGSGYEQYF. The CDR3 region has the DNA TGCGCCAGCAGCTTCTTTGTCGGGTCAGGGTACGAGCAGTACTTC.

This clone was recorded once. The chain employs TRBV2 and TRBJ2-2, with 7 bases identical to TRBD1. The CDR3 covers 14 residues. The germline CDR1 and CDR2 sequences are SNHLY and FYNNEI. V trimming: 5 bases; J trimming: 1 base; junction bases outside the gene matches: 1. This chain's CDR3 is CASSWTGNTGELFF. CDR3 DNA: TGTGCCAGCAGTTGGACAGGGAACACCGGGGAGCTGTTTTTT.

This sequence joins TRBV6-5 and TRBJ1-1; a possible D gene is TRBD1 (5 bases). V was shortened by 10 bases and J by 9 bases, with 15 bases between the two germline ends. The germline V gene has CDR1 MNHEY and CDR2 SVGAGI. The CDR3 totals 11 residues. This CDR3 reads CAIRAGSQAFF. The CDR3 bases are TGTGCCATCAGGGCAGGATCTCAAGCTTTCTTT.

The rearrangement links TRBV21-1 to TRBJ1-5; the D segment call TRBD1 is taken from the table without a DNA check. TRBV21-1 is a documented pseudogene. The CDR3 sequence is 16 residues long. CDR3 in DNA: TGTGCCAGGACGGCTCCGGGACAGGGTTCGGGTAAGCCCCAGCATTTT. It is translated as CARTAPGQGSGKPQHF.

This sequence joins TRBV5-1 and TRBJ2-7; TRBD1 matches at 8 bases. CDR3 length: 13 amino acids. V was clipped by 0 bases and J by 6 bases; unmatched bases: 2. Looked up from germline, CDR1 is SGHRS and CDR2 is YFSETQ. The CDR3 protein is CASSLGQGSEQYF. Written as DNA, the CDR3 is TGCGCCAGCAGCTTGGGACAGGGGAGCGAGCAGTACTTC. The variable domain in full, completed from reference TRBV5-1 and TRBJ2-7, reads KAGVTQTPRYLIKTRGQQVTLSCSPISGHRSVSWYQQTPGQGLQFLFEYFSETQRNKGNFPGRFSGRQFSNSRSEMNVSTLELGDSALYLCASSLGQGSEQYFGPGTRLTVT.

The chain has TRBV24-1 and TRBJ2-1; D possibly corresponds to TRBD2 (6 bases). CDR1 KGHDR and CDR2 SFDVKD come from the germline V gene. The V and J ends lost 4 bases and 9 bases respectively, with 15 bases between them. The CDR3 contains 14 residues. The CDR3 here is CATSDAGTEGEQFF. The CDR3 DNA reads as TGTGCCACCAGTGACGCGGGGACTGAGGGTGAGCAGTTCTTC.

V usage is TRBV10-3 and J usage is TRBJ2-5; 8 bases match TRBD2. V shed 0 bases, J shed 2 bases, and the junction held 8 bases outside the gene matches. Germline CDR1 reads ENHRY; CDR2 reads SYGVKD. This CDR3 is 17 amino acids long. In DNA, the CDR3 is TGTGCCATCAGTGAGTCGACGCGGGGGGCGAGACAAGAGACCCAGTACTTC. Amino acid sequence: CAISESTRGARQETQYF.

Here the CDR3 reads CASSHRDREVWVAFF. Written as DNA, the CDR3 is TGCGCCAGCAGTCATCGTGACAGGGAGGTTTGGGTAGCTTTCTTT. V is TRBV23-1 and J is TRBJ1-1; TRBD1 agrees at 7 bases. TRBV23-1 is identified as an open reading frame with a role that is uncertain. The CDR3 loop spans 15 amino acids. V trimming: 3 bases; J trimming: 10 bases; junction bases outside the gene matches: 14.